This T cell receptor (beta chain) was recorded in a study of blood T cell repertoires in COVID-19. The overall study: Samples of COVID-19 (acute and convalescent) were obtained from the United States, Italy and Spain.

In the study's own analysis: Amplified reference gene primers provided the basis for estimating nucleated cell counts. Produced via immunoSEQ multiplex PCR; TCRdb's table is partial and in-frame only. V and J calls plus clone size are reproduced from that table; the DNA served to infer D and trimming. Found here are about 110,000 clones, around 80% of them singletons; the top ten hold more than 20%. Unmatched junction bases numbered 7, after V lost 4 bases and J lost 4 bases. There are 16 residues in the CDR3. The germline V gene encodes CDR1 SGHRS and CDR2 YFSETQ. The sequencing input was peripheral blood. The chain couples TRBV5-1 to TRBJ2-2; TRBD2 matches at 10 bases. The sequence came from a man between 65 and 80 years old with active or convalescent COVID-19. The CDR3 DNA sequence: TGCGCCAGCAGCGCCCTAGCGGGAGACCCCACCGGGGAGCTGTTTTTT. It encodes CASSALAGDPTGELFF. The whole variable domain, filled in from reference TRBV5-1 and TRBJ2-2, reads KAGVTQTPRYLIKTRGQQVTLSCSPISGHRSVSWYQQTPGQGLQFLFEYFSETQRNKGNFPGRFSGRQFSNSRSEMNVSTLELGDSALYLCASSALAGDPTGELFFGEGSRLTVL.